This is a list of T cell receptor beta chains from one sample in a study of T-cell reconstitution after alpha-beta-depleted transplantation in children. TCRdb recomputed calls from the PCR reads with MiXCR, one row per CDR3 protein. This table has about 240,000 distinct CDR3 sequences, roughly 26% appearing once. The material sequenced was PBMCs, taken before TCRalphabeta/CD19-depleted stem cell transplant. These receptors were obtained from a girl between 2 and 10 years old with Fanconi anemia, due to receive a stem cell transplant. The conserved cysteine and the conserved F or W are not part of the CDR3 here. Clone sizes are given selectively: once, few, many, or a class where the clone is expanded.

j_call v_call clone_size cdr3_aa
TRBJ2-6 TRBV20-1 NA STSSGANVLT
TRBJ2-4 TRBV20-1 many SFSGIAKNIQY
TRBJ2-1 TRBV29-1 many SVGPAGGEQF
TRBJ2-3 TRBV5-1 few ASSSGTPTDTQY
TRBJ2-7 TRBV21-1 NA ASSPALGGGPYEQY
TRBJ2-7 TRBV29-1 few SVADGQVGQY
TRBJ1-2 TRBV6-2/TRBV6-3 many ASSYGGDYVLGDYGYT
TRBJ2-1 TRBV4-2 NA ASSRTTGPGPNEQF
TRBJ2-1 TRBV5-1 many ASSPRDRINEQF
TRBJ2-2 TRBV29-1 NA SVGGIANTGELF
TRBJ2-1 TRBV7-6 many ASSPGLQPYNEQF
TRBJ2-3 TRBV12-3/TRBV12-4 few ASTRGGGDTQY
TRBJ2-2 TRBV7-6 NA ASSLIHPGSEGNTGELF
TRBJ2-7 TRBV20-1 many SAERLAATYGEQY
TRBJ2-5 TRBV25-1 few ASTSWTALYETQY
TRBJ1-5 TRBV5-6 many ASSLKLLSNQPQH
TRBJ1-6 TRBV11-3 NA ASSLSTGAPNSPLH
TRBJ2-1 TRBV5-1 NA ASSLEGPGAI
TRBJ2-7 TRBV20-1 NA SARPRVYEQY
TRBJ1-2 TRBV28 many ASRLQGARDGYT
TRBJ2-2 TRBV6-1 once ASSEVGALDTGELF
TRBJ1-2 TRBV6-5 few ASSYPGQGDGYT
TRBJ2-5 TRBV11-2 NA ASSRMETQY
TRBJ2-3 TRBV13 few ASSQPAGGPGTDTQY
TRBJ1-2 TRBV5-1 many ASRGGDYGYT
TRBJ2-7 TRBV20-1 many SARDATLRDYYEQY
TRBJ2-1 TRBV30 NA AWSPTRQGNEQF
TRBJ2-2 TRBV12-3/TRBV12-4 NA ASSSRGANTGELF
TRBJ1-2 TRBV20-1 many SAPISDRGRGYT
TRBJ2-5 TRBV7-9 NA ASSLVGQGQETQY
TRBJ2-7 TRBV7-3 NA ASSPGLAGVDEQY
TRBJ2-7 TRBV20-1 few SARKTGLAYEQY
TRBJ2-3 TRBV7-6 once ASSLVTGTSTDTQY
TRBJ2-7 TRBV27 NA ASSLRGSTYEQY
TRBJ1-5 TRBV29-1 many SVSGGVGQPQH
TRBJ2-1 TRBV20-1 many SARDPGQGYNEQF
TRBJ2-5 TRBV29-1 few SVEQAGTQY
TRBJ2-1 TRBV4-2 many ASSQDGAGILMRQF